This entry lists 8 T cell receptor beta chains sequenced from one sample in a study of shared clonotypes between healthy human individuals. Assay: immunoSEQ multiplex PCR; the TCRdb copy retains only in-frame clones and omits some. The profile covers 1.5 million to 2.5 million clones, with about 95% appearing a single time and roughly 1% taken by the ten largest. Naivety among CD8 cells was defined by CD45RO negativity and positive CCR7 selection, thereby excluding terminally differentiated effector memory CD45RA+ cells. The material sequenced was naive CD8+ T cells sorted from blood. The receptors derive from a man younger than 30 in good health.

J is TRBJ1-2 and V is TRBV2; the D is unclear. This CDR3 is 13 amino acids long. Germline CDR1 SNHLY, CDR2 FYNNEI. V lost 5 bases and J lost 6, with 13 bases in between. CDR3 region: CASSTLPWDGYTF. The CDR3 DNA is TGTGCCAGCAGTACATTACCTTGGGATGGCTACACCTTC.

The chain combines TRBV28 with TRBJ2-5; tentative D call: TRBD2 (6 bases). This CDR3 comprises 14 residues. Germline lookup yields CDR1 MDHEN and CDR2 SYDVKM. V gave up 4 bases and J gave up 5 bases, with 14 bases separating them. The CDR3 loop reads CASSSGEGRETQYF. The CDR3 DNA reads as TGTGCCAGCAGTTCCGGAGAGGGGAGGGAGACCCAGTACTTC.

This rearrangement joins TRBV10-3 to TRBJ2-1; 8 bases line up with TRBD2. The V and J ends lost 2 bases and 9 bases, in that order; junction bases with no gene match: 6. The germline gives CDR1 ENHRY, CDR2 SYGVKD. This CDR3 contains 14 residues. DNA of the CDR3: TGTGCCATCAGTGAGGACGGGACTAGTTCTGAGCAGTTCTTC. Its translation is CAISEDGTSSEQFF.

This clone turned up a few times. The gene calls are TRBV28 and TRBJ2-1; possible D gene TRBD1, 6 bases. Looked up from germline, CDR1 is MDHEN and CDR2 is SYDVKM. V lost 3 bases and J 5 bases, leaving 8 bases between the germline ends. The CDR3 totals 13 residues. Written as DNA, the CDR3 is TGTGCCAGCAGTTTTCGGACAGACAATGAGCAGTTCTTC. Amino acids: CASSFRTDNEQFF.

The CDR3 DNA sequence: TGTGCCAGCAGCTCGACAGGGCCTGATGCGCCCCTCCACTTT. Protein sequence: CASSSTGPDAPLHF. The genes are TRBV6-5 and TRBJ1-6; TRBD1 matches at 7 bases. This CDR3 comprises 14 residues. Germline CDR1 reads MNHEY; CDR2 reads SVGAGI. Losses at the gene ends were 6 bases for V and 13 bases for J; bases not matched to a gene: 12.

This chain joins TRBV29-1 and TRBJ1-2; 7 bases agree with TRBD1. The germline gives CDR1 SQVTM, CDR2 ANQGSEA. The V and J ends lost 3 bases and 7 bases, in that order; junction bases with no gene match: 5. CDR3 length equals 12 residues. CDR3 bases: TGCAGCGTTGAGGGAGGGGGCACTGGCTACACCTTC. It specifies CSVEGGGTGYTF. The complete variable domain, with remaining parts taken from reference TRBV29-1 and TRBJ1-2, reads SAVISQKPSRDICQRGTSLTIQCQVDSQVTMMFWYRQQPGQSLTLIATANQGSEATYESGFVIDKFPISRPNLTFSTLTVSNMSPEDSSIYLCSVEGGGTGYTFGSGTRLTVV.

The chain is built from TRBV7-9 and TRBJ2-5; D remains ambiguous. The V end was cut by 11 bases, the J end by 4 bases, with 2 bases between. The CDR3 spans 8 residues. CDR1 SEHNR and CDR2 FQNEAQ come from the germline V gene (reference sequence). The CDR3 coding sequence is TGTGCCGTAGAGACCCAGTACTTC. It yields the protein CAVETQYF.

Comment on this clone: Relative to the germline gene, one junction end is altered; a read error may explain this. V gene TRBV27 combines with J gene TRBJ2-7, with TRBD1 matching 7 bases. The CDR3 contains 14 residues. CDR1 and CDR2 (germline): MNHEY, SMNVEV (reference sequence). DNA of the CDR3: TGTGCCAGCAGTTTAGGGACAGATTCCTACGGGCAGTACTTC. Its protein product is CASSLGTDSYGQYF.